The sequence of this T cell receptor (beta chain) was determined in a study of blood T cell repertoires in COVID-19. Deletions cut 4 bases from V and 0 bases from J, with 7 bases between. There are 14 residues in the CDR3. The germline V gene has CDR1 KGHSY and CDR2 FQNENV. Repertoires were generated with immunoSEQ multiplex PCR, while TCRdb's copy carries only in-frame clones and drops some. This table holds more than 250,000 clones, 88% found once. Those enrolled, adults aged roughly 18 to 90 years, came from 24 US areas. Cohort placement rested on clinical history that participants reported themselves.

This chain joins TRBV16 and TRBJ1-3; no reliable D call. The sequencing sample was made of PBMCs or T cells enriched from blood (not recorded which). The receptor comes from a woman aged 40 to 55 with acute COVID-19. The CDR3 nucleotides are TGTGCCAGCAGCCCCGGGAACTCTGGAAACACCATATATTTT. It encodes CASSPGNSGNTIYF. The full variable domain, in which reference TRBV16 and TRBJ1-3 provide the parts outside the CDR3, is GEEVAQTPKHLVRGEGQKAKLYCAPIKGHSYVFWYQQVLKNEFKFLISFQNENVFDETGMPKERFSAKCLPNSPCSLEIQATKLEDSAVYFCASSPGNSGNTIYFGEGSWLTVV.